This T cell receptor beta chain was observed in a study of blood T cell repertoires in COVID-19. Study at large: Sources were T cells, B-cell-depleted T cells, or PBMCs; the material itself was cDNA or gDNA.

The CDR3 extends over 15 amino acids. V was pared by 2 bases and J by 2 bases, with 3 bases of the junction left unmatched. The germline gives CDR1 SGHRS, CDR2 YFSETQ. Some clones are missing from TCRdb's copy, which holds only in-frame ones; the method was immunoSEQ multiplex PCR. The sample consists of approximately 250,000 clones, roughly four fifths of them appearing once. Sequencing was carried out using peripheral blood. This clonotype was obtained from a man between 50 and 59 years old with acute or convalescent COVID-19. This chain connects TRBV5-1 to TRBJ1-3; 8 nucleotides match TRBD1. The CDR3 reads CASSFSGGTGNTIYF. Written as DNA, the CDR3 is TGCGCCAGCAGCTTTTCAGGGGGCACTGGAAACACCATATATTTT.